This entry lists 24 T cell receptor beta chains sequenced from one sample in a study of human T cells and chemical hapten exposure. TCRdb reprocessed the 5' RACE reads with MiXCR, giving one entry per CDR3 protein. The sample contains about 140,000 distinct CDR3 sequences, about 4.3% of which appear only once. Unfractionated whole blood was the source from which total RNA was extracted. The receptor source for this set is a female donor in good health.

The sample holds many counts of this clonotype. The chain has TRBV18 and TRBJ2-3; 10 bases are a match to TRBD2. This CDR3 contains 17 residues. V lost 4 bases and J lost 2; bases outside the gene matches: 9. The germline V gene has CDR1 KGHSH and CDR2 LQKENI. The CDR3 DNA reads TGTGCCAGCTCACACACAACTCTAGCGGGGGTCACAGATACGCAGTATTTT. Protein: CASSHTTLAGVTDTQYF.

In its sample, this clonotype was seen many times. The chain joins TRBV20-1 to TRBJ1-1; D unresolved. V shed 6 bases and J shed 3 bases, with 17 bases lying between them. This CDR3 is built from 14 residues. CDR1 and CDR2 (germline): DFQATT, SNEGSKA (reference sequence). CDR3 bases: TGCAGTGCGCGCCCTGGGGAGGCGGACACTGAAGCTTTCTTT. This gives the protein CSARPGEADTEAFF.

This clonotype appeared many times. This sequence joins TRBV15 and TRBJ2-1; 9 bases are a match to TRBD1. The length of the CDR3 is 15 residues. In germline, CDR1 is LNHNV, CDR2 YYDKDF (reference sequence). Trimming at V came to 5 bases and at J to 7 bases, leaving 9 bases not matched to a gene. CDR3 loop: CATSGRQGEGNEQFF. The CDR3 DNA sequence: TGTGCCACCAGCGGACGACAGGGGGAGGGTAATGAGCAGTTCTTC.

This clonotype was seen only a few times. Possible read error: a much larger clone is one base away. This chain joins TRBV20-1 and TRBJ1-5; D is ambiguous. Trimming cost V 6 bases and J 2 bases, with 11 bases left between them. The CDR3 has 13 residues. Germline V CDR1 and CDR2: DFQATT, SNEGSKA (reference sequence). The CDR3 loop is CSARKDRNQPQHF. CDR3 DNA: TGCAGTGCAAGAAAGGACCGCAATCAGCCCCAGCATTTT.

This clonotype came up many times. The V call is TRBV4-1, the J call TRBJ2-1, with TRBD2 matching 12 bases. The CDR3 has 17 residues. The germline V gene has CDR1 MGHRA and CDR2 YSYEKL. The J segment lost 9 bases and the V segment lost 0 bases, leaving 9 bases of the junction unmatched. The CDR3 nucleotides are TGCGCCAGCAGCCAAGATTGGCTAGCGGGGGGGCCCCCTGAGCAGTTCTTC. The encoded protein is CASSQDWLAGGPPEQFF.

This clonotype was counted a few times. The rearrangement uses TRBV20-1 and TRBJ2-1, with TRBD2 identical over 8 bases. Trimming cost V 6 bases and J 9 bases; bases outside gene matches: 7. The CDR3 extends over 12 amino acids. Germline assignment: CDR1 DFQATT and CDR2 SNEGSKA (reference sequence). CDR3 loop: CSAERTSPEQFF. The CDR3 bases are TGCAGTGCGGAGAGGACTAGCCCTGAGCAGTTCTTC.

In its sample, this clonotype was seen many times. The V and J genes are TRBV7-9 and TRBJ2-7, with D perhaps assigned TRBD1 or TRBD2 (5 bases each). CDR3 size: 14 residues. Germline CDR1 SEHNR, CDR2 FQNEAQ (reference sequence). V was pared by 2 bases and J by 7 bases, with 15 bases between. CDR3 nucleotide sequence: TGTGCCAGCAGCTTAAACGGGGCTGACTATGAGCAGTACTTC. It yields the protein CASSLNGADYEQYF.

CDR3 sequence (DNA): TGCGCCAGCACCCCCCGGCGTTTTATCAGAAGCACAGATACGCAGTATTTT. Amino acid sequence: CASTPRRFIRSTDTQYF. The chain employs TRBV5-1 and TRBJ2-3; no clear D. Germline V gene sequence: CDR1 SGHRS, CDR2 YFSETQ. The V and J ends lost 6 bases and 0 bases respectively, with 20 bases between them. The CDR3 spans 17 residues.

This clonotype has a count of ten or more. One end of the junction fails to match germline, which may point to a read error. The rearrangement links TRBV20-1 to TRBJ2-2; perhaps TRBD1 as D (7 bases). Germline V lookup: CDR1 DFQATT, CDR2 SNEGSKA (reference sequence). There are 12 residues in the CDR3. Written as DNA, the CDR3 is TGCAGTGCGGGCACGACTCCAGGGGGGCGGCTTTTT. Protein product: CSAGTTPGGRLF.

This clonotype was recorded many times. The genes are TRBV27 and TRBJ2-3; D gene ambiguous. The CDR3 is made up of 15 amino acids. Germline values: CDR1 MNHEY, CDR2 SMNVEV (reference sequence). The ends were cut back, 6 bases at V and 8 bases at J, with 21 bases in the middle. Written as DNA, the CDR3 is TGTGCCAGCAGCAATAGCATCCCCTTCTTGGGTACGCAGTATTTT. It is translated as CASSNSIPFLGTQYF.

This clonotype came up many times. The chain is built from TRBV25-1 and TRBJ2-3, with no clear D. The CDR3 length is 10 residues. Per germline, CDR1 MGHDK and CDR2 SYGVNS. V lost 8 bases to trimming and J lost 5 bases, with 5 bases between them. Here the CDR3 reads CASRRDTQYF. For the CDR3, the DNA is TGTGCCAGCCGGAGAGATACGCAGTATTTT.

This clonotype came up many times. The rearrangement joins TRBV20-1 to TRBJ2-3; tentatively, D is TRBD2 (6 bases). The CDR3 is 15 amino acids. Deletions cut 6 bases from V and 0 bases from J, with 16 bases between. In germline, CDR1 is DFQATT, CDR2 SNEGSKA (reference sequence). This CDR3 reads CSANHGGESTDTQYF. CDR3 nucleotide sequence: TGCAGTGCAAACCACGGCGGGGAGAGCACAGATACGCAGTATTTT.

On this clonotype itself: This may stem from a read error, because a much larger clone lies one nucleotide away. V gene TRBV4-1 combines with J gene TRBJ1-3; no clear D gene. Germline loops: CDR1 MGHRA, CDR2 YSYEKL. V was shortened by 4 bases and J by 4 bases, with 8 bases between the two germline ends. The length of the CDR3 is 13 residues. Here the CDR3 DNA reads TGCGCCAGCAGCCCGAACCCGGGAAACACCATATATTTT. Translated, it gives CASSPNPGNTIYF.

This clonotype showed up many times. CDR3 nucleotide sequence: TGCAGTGCTAGAGATCCTAGAAATTTTGGGGATACGCAGTATTTT. Encoded protein: CSARDPRNFGDTQYF. The chain carries TRBV20-1 and TRBJ2-3; D is unclear. The CDR3 covers 15 residues. V was cut by 0 bases and J by 6 bases, with 16 bases left in between. CDR1 is DFQATT, CDR2 SNEGSKA, per germline (reference sequence).

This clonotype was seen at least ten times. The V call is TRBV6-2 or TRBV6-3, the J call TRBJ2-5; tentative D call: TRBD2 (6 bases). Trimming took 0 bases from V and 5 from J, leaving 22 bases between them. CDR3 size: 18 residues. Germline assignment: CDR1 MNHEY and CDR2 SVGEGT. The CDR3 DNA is TGTGCCAGCAGTTACTCGCGACTTCATTCGGGGGAGCGGGAGACCCAGTACTTC. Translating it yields CASSYSRLHSGERETQYF.

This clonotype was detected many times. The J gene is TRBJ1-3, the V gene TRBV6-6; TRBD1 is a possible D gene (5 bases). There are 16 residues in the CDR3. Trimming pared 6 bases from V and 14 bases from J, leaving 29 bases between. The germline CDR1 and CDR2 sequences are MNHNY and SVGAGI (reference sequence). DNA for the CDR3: TGTGCCAGCAGCGTACTACCCCCCCCCCAGGGAGGTGCGGTATATTTT. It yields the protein CASSVLPPPQGGAVYF.

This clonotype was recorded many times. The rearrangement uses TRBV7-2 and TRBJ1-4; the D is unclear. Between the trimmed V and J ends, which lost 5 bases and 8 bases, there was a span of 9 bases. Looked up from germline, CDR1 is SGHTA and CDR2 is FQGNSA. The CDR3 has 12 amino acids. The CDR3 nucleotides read TGTGCCAGCAGCCCACAAAGCGAAAAACTGTTTTTT. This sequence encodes CASSPQSEKLFF. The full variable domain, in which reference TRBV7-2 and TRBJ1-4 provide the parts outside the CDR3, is GAGVSQSPSNKVTEKGKDVELRCDPISGHTALYWYRQSLGQGLEFLIYFQGNSAPDKSGLPSDRFSAERTGGSVSTLTIQRTQQEDSAVYLCASSPQSEKLFFGSGTQLSVL.

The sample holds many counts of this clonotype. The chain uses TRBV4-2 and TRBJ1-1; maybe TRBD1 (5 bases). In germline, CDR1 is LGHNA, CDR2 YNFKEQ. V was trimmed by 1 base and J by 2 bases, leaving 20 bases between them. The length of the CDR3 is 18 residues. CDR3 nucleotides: TGTGCCAGCAGCCAAGCTGGATGGCAGGGCGAACTTAACACTGAAGCTTTCTTT. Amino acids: CASSQAGWQGELNTEAFF.

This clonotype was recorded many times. CDR3 protein: CASSTFVRNTEAFF. The CDR3 DNA is TGTGCCAGCAGCACATTCGTAAGGAACACTGAAGCTTTCTTT. The chain employs TRBV12-3 or TRBV12-4 and TRBJ1-1; D remains ambiguous. The length of the CDR3 is 14 residues. Deletions cut 6 bases from V and 1 base from J, with 12 bases between.

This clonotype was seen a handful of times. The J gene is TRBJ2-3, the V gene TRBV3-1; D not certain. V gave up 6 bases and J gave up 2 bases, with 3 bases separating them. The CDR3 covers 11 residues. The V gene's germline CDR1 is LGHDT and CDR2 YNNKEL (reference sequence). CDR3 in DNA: TGTGCCAGCAGAACCACAGATACGCAGTATTTT. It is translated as CASRTTDTQYF.

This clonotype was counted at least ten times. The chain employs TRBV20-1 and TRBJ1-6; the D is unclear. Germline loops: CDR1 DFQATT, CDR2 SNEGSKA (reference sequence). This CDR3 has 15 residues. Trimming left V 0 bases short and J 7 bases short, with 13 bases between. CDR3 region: CSARDRMGGNSPLHF. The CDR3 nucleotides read TGCAGTGCTAGAGATCGTATGGGAGGAAATTCACCCCTCCACTTT.

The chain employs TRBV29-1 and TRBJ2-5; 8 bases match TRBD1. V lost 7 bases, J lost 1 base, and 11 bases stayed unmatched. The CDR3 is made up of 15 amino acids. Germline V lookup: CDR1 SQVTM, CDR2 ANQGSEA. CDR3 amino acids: CSGHPGQDSQETQYF. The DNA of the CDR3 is TGCAGCGGCCACCCGGGACAGGACAGCCAAGAGACCCAGTACTTC.

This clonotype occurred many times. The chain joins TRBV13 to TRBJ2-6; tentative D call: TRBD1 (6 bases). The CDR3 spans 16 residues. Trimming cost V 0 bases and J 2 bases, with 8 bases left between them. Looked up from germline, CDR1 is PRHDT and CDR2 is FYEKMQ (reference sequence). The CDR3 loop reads CASSLGGAAGANVLTF. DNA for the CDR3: TGTGCCAGCAGCTTAGGGGGGGCGGCTGGGGCCAACGTCCTGACTTTC.

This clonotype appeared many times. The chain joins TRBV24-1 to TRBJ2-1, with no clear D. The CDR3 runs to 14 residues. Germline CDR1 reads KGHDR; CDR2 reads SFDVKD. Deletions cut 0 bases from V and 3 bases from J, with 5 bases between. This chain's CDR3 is CATSDLTDYNEQFF. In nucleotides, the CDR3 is TGTGCCACCAGTGATTTGACAGACTACAATGAGCAGTTCTTC.